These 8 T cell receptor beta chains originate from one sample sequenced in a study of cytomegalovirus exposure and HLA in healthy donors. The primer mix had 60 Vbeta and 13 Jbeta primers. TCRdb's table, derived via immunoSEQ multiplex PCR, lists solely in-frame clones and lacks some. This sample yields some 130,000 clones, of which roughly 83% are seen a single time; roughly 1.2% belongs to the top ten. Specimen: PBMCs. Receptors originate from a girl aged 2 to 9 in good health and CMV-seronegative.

The CDR3 DNA sequence: TGTGCCAGCAGCTTAGCGGCTACTAGCTACGAGCAGTACTTC. Amino acids: CASSLAATSYEQYF. V gene TRBV11-2 combines with J gene TRBJ2-7, with a weak D call TRBD2 (5 bases). The CDR3 runs to 14 residues. Germline CDR1 and CDR2: SGHAT and FQNNGV. The V end lost 1 base, the J end lost 3 bases, and 10 bases lay between the germline ends.

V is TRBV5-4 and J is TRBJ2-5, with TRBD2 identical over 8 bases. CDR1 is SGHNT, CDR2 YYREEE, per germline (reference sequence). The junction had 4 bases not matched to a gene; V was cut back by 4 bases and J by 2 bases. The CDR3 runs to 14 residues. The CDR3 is CASSLSGAQETQYF. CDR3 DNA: TGTGCCAGCAGCCTTAGCGGGGCTCAAGAGACCCAGTACTTC. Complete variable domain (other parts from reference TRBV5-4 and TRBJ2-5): ETGVTQSPTHLIKTRGQQVTLRCSSQSGHNTVSWYQQALGQGPQFIFQYYREEENGRGNFPPRFSGLQFPNYSSELNVNALELDDSALYLCASSLSGAQETQYFGPGTRLLVL.

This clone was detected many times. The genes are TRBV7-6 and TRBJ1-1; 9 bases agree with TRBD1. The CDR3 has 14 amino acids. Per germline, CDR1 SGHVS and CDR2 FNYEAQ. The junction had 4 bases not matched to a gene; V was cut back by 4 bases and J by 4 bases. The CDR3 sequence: CASSSGQGTTEAFF. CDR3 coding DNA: TGTGCCAGCAGCTCAGGACAGGGGACCACTGAAGCTTTCTTT. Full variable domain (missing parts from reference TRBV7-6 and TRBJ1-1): GAGVSQSPRYKVTKRGQDVALRCDPISGHVSLYWYRQALGQGPEFLTYFNYEAQQDKSGLPNDRFSAERPEGSISTLTIQRTEQRDSAMYRCASSSGQGTTEAFFGQGTRLTVV.

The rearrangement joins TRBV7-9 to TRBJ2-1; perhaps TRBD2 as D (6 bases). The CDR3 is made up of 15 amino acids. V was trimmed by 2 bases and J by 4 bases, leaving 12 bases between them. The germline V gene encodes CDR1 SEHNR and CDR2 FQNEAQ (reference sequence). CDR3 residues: CASSLSSGAYNEQFF. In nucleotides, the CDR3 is TGTGCCAGCAGCTTAAGTAGCGGAGCATACAATGAGCAGTTCTTC. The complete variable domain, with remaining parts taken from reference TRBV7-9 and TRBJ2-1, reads DTGVSQNPRHKITKRGQNVTFRCDPISEHNRLYWYRQTLGQGPEFLTYFQNEAQLEKSRLLSDRFSAERPKGSFSTLEIQRTEQGDSAMYLCASSLSSGAYNEQFFGPGTRLTVL.

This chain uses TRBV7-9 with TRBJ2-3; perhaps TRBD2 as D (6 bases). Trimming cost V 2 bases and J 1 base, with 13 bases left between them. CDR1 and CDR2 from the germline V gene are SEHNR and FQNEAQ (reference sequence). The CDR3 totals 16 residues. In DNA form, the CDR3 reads TGTGCCAGCAGCTTACTGCGGGAAGGTGGCACAGATACGCAGTATTTT. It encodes CASSLLREGGTDTQYF.

CDR3: CASSAHRGFYGYTF. CDR3 nucleotides: TGTGCCAGCAGTGCTCACAGGGGCTTCTATGGCTACACCTTC. This sequence joins TRBV6-1 and TRBJ1-2; 7 nucleotides match TRBD1. V trimming: 4 bases; J trimming: 4 bases; junction bases outside the gene matches: 6. In germline, CDR1 is MNHNS, CDR2 SASEGT. The CDR3 spans 14 residues.

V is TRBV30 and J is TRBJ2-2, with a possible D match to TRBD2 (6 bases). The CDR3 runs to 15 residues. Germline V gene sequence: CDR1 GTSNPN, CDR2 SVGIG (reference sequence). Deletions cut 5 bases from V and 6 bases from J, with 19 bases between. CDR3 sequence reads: CAWSEGGKRAGELFF. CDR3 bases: TGTGCCTGGTCCGAAGGCGGGAAGAGGGCCGGGGAGCTGTTTTTT.

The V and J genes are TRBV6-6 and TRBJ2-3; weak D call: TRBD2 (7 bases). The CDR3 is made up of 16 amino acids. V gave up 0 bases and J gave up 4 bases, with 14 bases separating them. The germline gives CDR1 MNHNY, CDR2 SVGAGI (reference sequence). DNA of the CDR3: TGTGCCAGCAGTTACTCGACGGGGGGCGCGTCAGATACGCAGTATTTT. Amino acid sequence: CASSYSTGGASDTQYF.